This T cell receptor (beta chain) stems from a study of blood T cell repertoires in COVID-19 (dated by TCRdb to the early 2020s). General notes on the study: Collaborator samples came from the United States, Italy and Spain and covered acute and convalescent phases of COVID-19. The prospective study material was composed of cDNA or gDNA derived from T cells, B-cell-depleted T cells, or PBMCs. Deeply sampled blood TCRbeta repertoires from subjects exposed to, actively infected with, or recovered from COVID-19 were included in the dataset. The repertoires were released in a freely available public database meant as a resource for research on the immune response to SARS-CoV-2. Samples were obtained from the ongoing ImmuneRACE study (first 160 participants) and from over 1,000 subjects provided by 6 global collaborators. Nearly every sample came with metadata listing a de-identified subject ID, COVID-19 status, age in years and sex. Where available, HLA class I and class II types were taken from metadata supplied by the sample provider and were not determined by assay-based typing. The paper's findings and limits, for the study overall: The amount of clinical and demographic metadata varied by source and participant and was provided uncurated.

Inclusive of the bounding cysteine and phenylalanine, the CDR3 is 14 residues long. The CDR3 DNA has 42 bases and is translated from base 1. The junction shows trimming of 0 bases on V and 8 bases on J, plus 12 bases between the germline ends. The germline V gene gives CDR1 as SGDLS and CDR2 as YYNGEE. TCRbeta CDR3 regions were amplified from genomic DNA by means of the immunoSEQ Assay, a bias-controlled multiplex PCR. The authors' analysis ran thus. Nucleated cell counts per sample were estimated from amplification of reference gene primers within the assay. To quantify the absolute abundance of each unique TCRbeta CDR3 rearrangement, sequence reads were collapsed and filtered. For each sample, productive Simpson clonality was calculated as the square root of Simpson's diversity index across productive rearrangements. This is the immuneACCESS table as TCRdb keeps it, with only in-frame sequences that have V and J called. A part of the clones is gone; compared with another copy, unresolved V genes explain less than half, and the rest is unexplained. V, J and clone size derive from that table, while D and trimming were established from the DNA sequence. This sample comprises some 76,000 clones, 86% of them detected only once. The ten largest account for roughly 18% of the sample.

With respect to this clone: The antigen it recognizes is unknown. No base quality information exists; no much larger clone differs at one position.

Whole blood was collected in K2EDTA tubes by collaborating institutions according to the institutions' own protocols. Collaborator samples were shipped for TCRbeta analysis as frozen whole blood, isolated PBMCs, or DNA extracted from either sample type. The TCR comes from a man older than 75 in a cohort sampled during active COVID-19. Material: peripheral blood. This receptor chain uses TRBV9 and TRBJ2-1, and perhaps TRBD1 as D gene, on 5 matching bases. The nucleotide sequence is TGTGCCAGCAGCGTAGATCAGGGTCCGTATGAGCAGTTCTTC. Its product reads: CASSVDQGPYEQFF.